This TCR beta chain came from a study of shared clonotypes between healthy human individuals. Trimming took off 5 bases at V and 8 bases at J, with 18 bases between the two ends. Germline lookup yields CDR1 SGHAT and CDR2 FQNNGV. The CDR3 is made up of 14 amino acids. Assay: immunoSEQ multiplex PCR; the TCRdb copy retains only in-frame clones and omits some. The data show millions of clones, about 94% seen once. In its sample, this clone was seen once. The naive CD8 population came from CD45RO-negative cells selected for CCR7, without terminally differentiated effector memory CD45RA+ cells. This chain links TRBV11-2 with TRBJ1-2; D is perhaps TRBD1 (5 bases). The clonotype comes from a man between 18 and 29 years old in good health. Sequenced material: naive CD8+ T cells sorted from blood. In nucleotides, the CDR3 is TGTGCCAGCAGCCCCGCGGGGGGAGTTTACGGCTACACCTTC. Encoded protein: CASSPAGGVYGYTF.